One sample yielded the 18 T cell receptor beta chains listed below, sequenced in a study of PD-L1 blockade in urothelial cancer. Generated by immunoSEQ multiplex PCR, the TCRdb table keeps only in-frame clones and is missing some. The table records about 69,000 clones, roughly 91% of them present only once. The sequencing here drew on PBMCs, taken around atezolizumab (anti-PD-L1) treatment. Every receptor here comes from a man aged 55 to 70 with urothelial cancer.

The rearrangement uses TRBV19 and TRBJ1-5, with a weak D call TRBD1 (6 bases). V was cut by 3 bases and J by 2 bases, with 14 bases left in between. CDR3 length: 16 amino acids. Germline V gene sequence: CDR1 LNHDA, CDR2 SQIVND (reference sequence). In DNA, the CDR3 is TGTGCCAGTAGTATGAGACAGGCCCGGGGCAATCAGCCCCAGCATTTT. This gives the protein CASSMRQARGNQPQHF.

The chain couples TRBV2 to TRBJ2-3; weak D call: TRBD2 (5 bases). The CDR3 runs to 16 residues. Germline assignment: CDR1 SNHLY and CDR2 FYNNEI. Trimming pared 1 base from V and 6 bases from J, leaving 17 bases between. Written as DNA, the CDR3 is TGTGCCAGCAGTGAAGTAGCGATCCGCCCATTGGATACGCAGTATTTT. Amino acids: CASSEVAIRPLDTQYF.

The CDR3 region has the DNA TGTGCCAGCAGCGTAGCAGGGGGAGGTTCACCCCTCCACTTT. As protein: CASSVAGGGSPLHF. The V call is TRBV9, the J call TRBJ1-6; 7 bases align to TRBD1. The germline CDR1 and CDR2 sequences are SGDLS and YYNGEE. Germline trimming cut 0 bases from V and 9 bases from J; bases unmatched to any gene: 3. The CDR3 consists of 14 residues.

The chain combines TRBV15 with TRBJ2-5, with 7 bases identical to TRBD2. The CDR3 sequence is 15 residues long. The J segment lost 2 bases and the V segment lost 0 bases, leaving 3 bases of the junction unmatched. Germline loops: CDR1 LNHNV, CDR2 YYDKDF (reference sequence). The CDR3 sequence is CATSRDRGEQETQYF. The CDR3 DNA reads as TGTGCCACCAGCAGAGATCGGGGGGAACAAGAGACCCAGTACTTC.

The V and J genes are TRBV18 and TRBJ2-7, with D unclear. This CDR3 comprises 13 residues. With 3 bases removed from V and 2 bases from J, the gap between germline ends came to 8 bases. Germline-derived CDR1 and CDR2 are KGHSH and LQKENI. The CDR3 bases are TGTGCCAGCTCACCCCCGTCCCCCTACGAGCAGTACTTC. Residues: CASSPPSPYEQYF.

This clone was picked up one time. The V and J genes are TRBV7-2 and TRBJ1-3; unclear D gene. Trimming pared 4 bases from V and 0 bases from J, leaving 10 bases between. The CDR3 is made up of 15 amino acids. CDR1 and CDR2 (germline): SGHTA, FQGNSA. CDR3 loop: CASSSHRDSGNTIYF. The CDR3 DNA follows: TGTGCCAGCAGCTCTCACAGAGACTCTGGAAACACCATATATTTT.

This sequence joins TRBV5-6 and TRBJ1-4, with 9 positions matching TRBD1. Losses at the gene ends were 1 base for V and 6 bases for J; bases not matched to a gene: 13. From germline, CDR1 is SGHDT and CDR2 YYEEEE. This CDR3 has 18 residues. The CDR3, as DNA: TGTGCCAGCAGCTTGTTGGCGGCGGGACAGGGAAGGGATGAAAAACTGTTTTTT. This gives the protein CASSLLAAGQGRDEKLFF.

The chain uses TRBV27 and TRBJ1-2, with 10 bases fitting TRBD1. The CDR3 is 14 residues long. V dropped 6 bases and J dropped 4; count of bases not matched to a gene: 5. The germline gives CDR1 MNHEY, CDR2 SMNVEV (reference sequence). Here the CDR3 DNA reads TGTGCCAGCAGGCCACGGGACAGGGGCTATGGCTACACCTTC. Protein sequence: CASRPRDRGYGYTF.

The chain carries TRBV30 and TRBJ1-1; the match to TRBD1 covers 12 bases. With 1 base clipped from V and 4 bases from J, the junction kept 7 bases outside the gene matches. The CDR3 runs to 16 residues. Germline-derived CDR1 and CDR2 are GTSNPN and SVGIG (reference sequence). The CDR3 DNA reads TGTGCCTGGAGTGACCGGGACAGGGGGCTGAGCACTGAAGCTTTCTTT. This encodes CAWSDRDRGLSTEAFF.

The rearrangement uses TRBV29-1 and TRBJ2-2, with 10 bases fitting TRBD2. CDR1 and CDR2 from the germline V gene are SQVTM and ANQGSEA. The CDR3 runs to 15 residues. V lost 7 bases, J lost 7 bases, and 12 bases stayed unmatched. CDR3 sequence reads: CSAQKREGSSGELFF. The CDR3, as DNA: TGCAGCGCGCAAAAGCGGGAGGGGTCCAGCGGGGAGCTGTTTTTT.

V and J are TRBV5-1 and TRBJ1-2; D possibly corresponds to TRBD1 (5 bases). The germline V gene encodes CDR1 SGHRS and CDR2 YFSETQ. V was shortened by 8 bases and J by 6 bases, with 17 bases between the two germline ends. The CDR3 is made up of 13 amino acids. CDR3 region: CASKAGGADGYTF. The CDR3 nucleotides read TGCGCCAGTAAAGCGGGCGGGGCGGATGGCTACACCTTC.

The V gene is TRBV7-9, the J gene TRBJ1-1, with 7 bases that match TRBD1. The CDR3 is 11 residues long. V shed 9 bases and J 3 bases; nucleotides not matched to a gene: 1. CDR1 and CDR2 from the germline V gene are SEHNR and FQNEAQ (reference sequence). This CDR3 is CASQGDTEAFF. CDR3 coding DNA: TGTGCCAGTCAGGGGGACACTGAAGCTTTCTTT.

This clone appeared once. This chain links TRBV27 with TRBJ2-1; D gene uncertain. Germline-derived CDR1 and CDR2 are MNHEY and SMNVEV (reference sequence). This CDR3 is built from 15 residues. The germline V and J ends were trimmed by 2 bases and 0 bases, with 8 bases remaining between them. CDR3 in amino acids: CASSLEVSSYNEQFF. CDR3 sequence (DNA): TGTGCCAGCAGTTTAGAGGTAAGCTCCTACAATGAGCAGTTCTTC.

V gene TRBV6-5 combines with J gene TRBJ2-1; no clear D gene. V dropped 0 bases and J dropped 4 bases, with 10 bases sitting between them. The CDR3 spans 15 residues. CDR1 and CDR2 (germline): MNHEY, SVGAGI. The CDR3 here is CASSYSFLQYNEQFF. DNA of the CDR3: TGTGCCAGCAGTTACTCGTTTCTGCAGTACAATGAGCAGTTCTTC.

CDR3 protein: CASSPHGQGGGYTF. The CDR3, as DNA: TGTGCCAGCAGCCCACACGGGCAGGGAGGTGGCTACACCTTC. The rearrangement joins TRBV28 to TRBJ1-2, with D possibly being TRBD1 (5 bases). Germline CDR1 reads MDHEN; CDR2 reads SYDVKM. The V end lost 6 bases, the J end lost 7 bases, and 18 bases lay between the germline ends. This CDR3 contains 14 residues.

V usage is TRBV7-2 and J usage is TRBJ2-7; the D is unclear. Germline V gives CDR1 SGHTA, CDR2 FQGNSA. The V gene lost 4 bases and the J gene lost 2 bases, with 15 bases spanning the gap. This CDR3 has 15 amino acids. Written as DNA, the CDR3 is TGTGCCAGCAGCTCTAGTGGCGGCATTGCCTACGAGCAGTACTTC. Translating gives CASSSSGGIAYEQYF.

V is TRBV30 and J is TRBJ1-1; the D is unclear. The CDR3 runs to 13 residues. Per the germline V gene, CDR1 is GTSNPN and CDR2 is SVGIG (reference sequence). The V end was cut by 3 bases, the J end by 3 bases, with 11 bases between. CDR3 in DNA: TGTGCCTGGAGGACGGTCCGGGACACTGAAGCTTTCTTT. Residues: CAWRTVRDTEAFF.

The J gene is TRBJ2-1, the V gene TRBV6-6; possibly TRBD2 for D (6 bases). CDR1 and CDR2 from the germline V gene are MNHNY and SVGAGI (reference sequence). The CDR3 contains 14 residues. The V gene lost 4 bases and the J gene lost 7 bases, with 14 bases spanning the gap. CDR3 nucleotides: TGTGCCAGCAGTTTGTCCGGGGGTAGTAATGAGCAGTTCTTC. Translation gives CASSLSGGSNEQFF.